This T cell receptor (beta chain) was identified in a study of Graves' ophthalmopathy and Graves' hyperthyroidism (dated by TCRdb to the late 2010s). For context, the study as a whole: Peripheral blood was collected at initial diagnosis, prior to any treatment. Once sampling was done, hyperthyroidism patients were given methimazole at a starting dose of 30 mg daily, while ophthalmopathy patients were given high-dose intravenous methylprednisolone. To explore V-J signatures that distinguish ophthalmopathy from hyperthyroidism, a discovery set of under 110 patients was enrolled, made up of approximately 45 with ophthalmopathy and 57 with stable hyperthyroidism. An independent validation cohort was composed of fewer than 20 hyperthyroidism patients and some 16 patients who later progressed from hyperthyroidism to ophthalmopathy. In total, 135 blood samples were TCR-sequenced: around 42 ophthalmopathy, roughly 80 hyperthyroidism and roughly 17 hyperthyroidism-to-ophthalmopathy patients. The study used signatures of the TCR beta repertoire to tell Graves' ophthalmopathy apart from Graves' hyperthyroidism and to predict which patients would progress to ophthalmopathy. T-cell repertoires of thyroid tissue and blood were compared in over 5 hyperthyroidism patients.

TCR beta CDR3 regions were amplified from RNA transcripts for repertoire sequencing. The first round was an RT-PCR using HTBI primers with the Qiagen OneStep RT-PCR kit, and this first round was followed by a second-round multiplex PCR, then size selection and purification. Sequencing of the libraries was carried out on an Illumina HiSeq2000 in paired-end mode with 100 bp reads. In the paper's pipeline: SOAPnuke was used to process the reads, removing any read that contained adapters or uncalled bases, had a mean Phred below 15, or lacked an exact match to the constant primer or identifier. COPE v1.2.5 was used to merge high-quality paired reads. Each unique nucleotide sequence was defined as a clonotype, and clonotypes were aligned to IMGT TRB V, D and J references with MiTCR v1.1. The analysis was limited to V-J combinations with a frequency above 0.0001, which together covered around 99% of the repertoires. For each V-J combination, a TCR clonal expansion and chaos score was defined as the ratio of F50 clonal expansion to chaos observed in the TCRdist matrix. Features were reduced by Welch's t-statistics and random forest to roughly 14 V-J combinations, which fed a naive Bayes classifier. Thyroid-blood repertoire similarity was quantified with the Morisita-Horn index. TCRdb reworked the public reads: Q25 trimming with fastp, MiXCR clone assembly, productive beta chains retained. When rows share a CDR3 protein, they turn into one entry using the most common DNA and genes. The V and J calls were not made by the authors but by TCRdb's processing. In this sample the table shows about 370,000 distinct CDR3 sequences, roughly 15% of which occur a single time. Of the sample, 2% to 3% is held by the ten largest clones.

Study-level results and caveats: In validation, the model predicted ophthalmopathy progression with roughly 68% sensitivity and roughly 78% specificity; approximately 12 predicted patients were CT-confirmed with GO in a median of about 6.1 months. In cross-validation, the 13-signature model distinguished ophthalmopathy from stable hyperthyroidism with approximately 90% sensitivity and around 81% specificity, while in the test set the corresponding values were about 79% and 69%. No statistical method was used to predetermine the sample size, and group allocation was not hidden from the investigators. Among expanded thyroid clonotypes with frequency above 0.001, most also showed up in blood, which suggests that blood repertoires may reflect the thyroid immune response.

According to the germline V gene, CDR1 reads SGHTA and CDR2 reads FQGNSA. From cysteine to phenylalanine, the CDR3 is 16 amino acids long. This entry keeps only the CDR3 DNA: 48 bases, framed from base 1. Hyperthyroidism was defined as stable when no progression to ophthalmopathy occurred within 18 months of follow-up. The hyperthyroidism patients were 18 to 65 years old and newly diagnosed, with a disease duration of less than 2 months. Anyone with other autoimmune diseases, uncontrolled infections, pregnancy or lactation was excluded from the study. Clinical symptoms, serum thyroxine, TRAb, thyroid ultrasound and orbital computed tomography formed the basis of the diagnosis. PBMCs were isolated from 7.5 to 10 ml of fresh peripheral blood by Ficoll-Paque density gradient centrifugation. Trizol reagent was used to extract the total RNA, and its quality was then checked on an Agilent 2100 Bioanalyzer.

Worth noting for this clonotype: It lacks a known antigen. The junction and the germline gene differ at one end; a read error may be behind it.

The specimen was peripheral blood. The chain joins TRBV7-2 to TRBJ2-4; no D gene can be assigned with confidence. The clonotype comes from an adult woman with stable Graves' hyperthyroidism. The nucleotide sequence is given as TGTGCCAGCAGCCAAAGTGGGTTTTTGGGCAAAAACATTAAGTACTTC. It translates as CASSQSGFLGKNIKYF.